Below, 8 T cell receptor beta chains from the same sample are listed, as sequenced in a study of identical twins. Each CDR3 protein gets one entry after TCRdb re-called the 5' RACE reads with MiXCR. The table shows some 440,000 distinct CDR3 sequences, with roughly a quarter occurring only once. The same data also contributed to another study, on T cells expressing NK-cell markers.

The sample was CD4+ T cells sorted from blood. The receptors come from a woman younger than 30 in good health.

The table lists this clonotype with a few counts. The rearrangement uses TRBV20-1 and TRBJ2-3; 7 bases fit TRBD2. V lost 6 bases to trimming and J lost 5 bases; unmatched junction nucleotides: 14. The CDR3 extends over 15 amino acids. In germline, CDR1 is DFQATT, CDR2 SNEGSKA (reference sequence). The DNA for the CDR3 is TGCAGTGCGAGAAGACTAGCTGGAGTGGTAGATACGCAGTATTTT. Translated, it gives CSARRLAGVVDTQYF.

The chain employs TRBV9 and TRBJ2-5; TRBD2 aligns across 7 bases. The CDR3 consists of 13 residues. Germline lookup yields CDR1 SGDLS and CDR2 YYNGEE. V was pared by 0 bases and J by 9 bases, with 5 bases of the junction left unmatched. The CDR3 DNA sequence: TGTGCCAGCAGCGTAGAAGCTGCGGGAGCCCAGTACTTC. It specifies CASSVEAAGAQYF.

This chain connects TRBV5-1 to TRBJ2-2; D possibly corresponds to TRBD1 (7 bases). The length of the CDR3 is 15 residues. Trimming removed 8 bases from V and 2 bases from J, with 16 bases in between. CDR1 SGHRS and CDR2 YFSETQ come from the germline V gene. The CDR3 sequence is CASYQGGTNTGELFF. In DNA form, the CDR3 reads TGCGCCAGTTATCAGGGGGGCACAAACACCGGGGAGCTGTTTTTT.

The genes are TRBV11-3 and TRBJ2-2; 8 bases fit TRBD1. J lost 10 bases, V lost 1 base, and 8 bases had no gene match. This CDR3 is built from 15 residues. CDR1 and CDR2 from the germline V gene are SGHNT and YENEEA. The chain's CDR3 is CASSLAGTGGSELFF. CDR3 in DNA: TGTGCCAGCAGCTTAGCCGGGACAGGAGGATCGGAGCTGTTTTTT. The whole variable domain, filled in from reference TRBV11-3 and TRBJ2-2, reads EAGVVQSPRYKIIEKKQPVAFWCNPISGHNTLYWYLQNLGQGPELLIRYENEEAVDDSQLPKDRFSAERLKGVDSTLKIQPAELGDSAVYLCASSLAGTGGSELFFGEGSRLTVL.

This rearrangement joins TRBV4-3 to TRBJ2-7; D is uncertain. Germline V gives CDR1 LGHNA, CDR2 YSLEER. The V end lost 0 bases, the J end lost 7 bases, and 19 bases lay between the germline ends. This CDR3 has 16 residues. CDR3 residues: CASSQDQQLPSREQYF. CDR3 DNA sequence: TGCGCCAGCAGCCAAGATCAGCAGCTGCCGAGCCGGGAGCAGTACTTC.

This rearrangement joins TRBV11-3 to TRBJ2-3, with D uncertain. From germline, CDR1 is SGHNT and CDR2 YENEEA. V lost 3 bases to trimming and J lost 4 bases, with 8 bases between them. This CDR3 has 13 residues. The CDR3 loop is CASSFPFADTQYF. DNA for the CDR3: TGTGCCAGCAGCTTCCCATTCGCAGATACGCAGTATTTT.

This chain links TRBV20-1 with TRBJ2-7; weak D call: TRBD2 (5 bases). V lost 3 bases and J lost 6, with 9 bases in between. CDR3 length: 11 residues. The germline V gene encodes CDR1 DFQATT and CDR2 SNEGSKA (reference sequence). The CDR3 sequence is CSARRAFEQYF. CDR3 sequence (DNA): TGCAGTGCTAGGAGGGCTTTCGAGCAGTACTTC.

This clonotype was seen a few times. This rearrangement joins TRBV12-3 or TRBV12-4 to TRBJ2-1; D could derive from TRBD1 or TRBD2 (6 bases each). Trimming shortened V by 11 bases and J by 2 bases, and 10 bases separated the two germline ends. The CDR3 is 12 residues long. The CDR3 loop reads CAVGGAYNEQFF. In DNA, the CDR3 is TGTGCCGTCGGGGGCGCCTACAATGAGCAGTTCTTC.